One sample yielded the 17 T cell receptor beta chains listed below, sequenced in a study of T cell repertoires in cytomegalovirus infection. In TCRdb, the reads were re-called with MiXCR into one record per CDR3 protein. The data contain approximately 730,000 distinct CDR3 sequences, 25% to 30% of them singletons. These receptors' antigens are unknown. The sample consisted of cultured CD8+ T cells from PBMCs, taken from culture after CMV antigen stimulation. The receptors originated from a human donor in good health (CMV status not recorded). Some clones in this sample may be carry-over from other donors' samples.

This clonotype appeared a few times. The rearrangement links TRBV10-2 to TRBJ1-5; perhaps TRBD1 as D (5 bases). This CDR3 contains 14 residues. Trimming took 6 bases from V and 16 from J, leaving 25 bases between them. Looked up from germline, CDR1 is WSHSY and CDR2 is SAAADI. This chain's CDR3 is CASSRDYLGDSQHF. The CDR3 DNA reads TGCGCCAGCAGCCGGGACTACCTGGGGGATAGTCAACATTTT.

For the CDR3, the DNA is TGCGCCAGCAGCTCATCCCTGGACCGAGCCTACGAGCAGTACGTC. The encoded protein is CASSSSLDRAYEQYV. V is TRBV4-3 and J is TRBJ2-7; no firm D call. Germline V gene lookup returns CDR1 LGHNA and CDR2 YSLEER. The germline V and J ends were trimmed by 5 bases and 2 bases, with 16 bases remaining between them. This CDR3 contains 15 residues.

This clonotype was counted ten times or more. This chain links TRBV7-9 with TRBJ2-3, with 8 bases identical to TRBD2. The germline gives CDR1 SEHNR, CDR2 FQNEAQ (reference sequence). The CDR3 runs to 14 residues. V lost 3 bases, J lost 3 bases, and 2 bases stayed unmatched. DNA for the CDR3: TGTGCCAGCAGCTTCCGGGGGGGAACAGATACGCAGTATTTT. Translated, it gives CASSFRGGTDTQYF. Full variable domain (rest looked up from reference TRBV7-9 and TRBJ2-3): DTGVSQNPRHKITKRGQNVTFRCDPISEHNRLYWYRQTLGQGPEFLTYFQNEAQLEKSRLLSDRFSAERPKGSFSTLEIQRTEQGDSAMYLCASSFRGGTDTQYFGPGTRLTVL.

The chain employs TRBV12-3 or TRBV12-4 and TRBJ1-2, with D possibly being TRBD1 (5 bases). The CDR3 runs 13 residues. Trimming removed 7 bases from V and 2 bases from J, with 11 bases in between. The CDR3 nucleotides read TGTGCCAGCACCGATGGGGGGAACTATGGCTACACCTTC. Protein sequence: CASTDGGNYGYTF.

This clonotype was detected only a few times. The chain links TRBV7-6 to TRBJ2-1; 8 nucleotides match TRBD1. This CDR3 is built from 16 residues. CDR1 is SGHVS and CDR2 is FNYEAQ in the germline V gene. With 5 bases clipped from V and 0 bases from J, the junction kept 6 bases outside the gene matches. The CDR3 sequence is CASSRITGGSYNEQFF. In DNA form, the CDR3 reads TGTGCCAGCAGCCGTATCACAGGGGGCTCCTACAATGAGCAGTTCTTC.

The chain uses TRBV4-1 and TRBJ2-1; TRBD2 matches 13 bases. The CDR3 extends over 16 amino acids. V dropped 3 bases and J dropped 5; count of bases not matched to a gene: 4. Germline CDR1 MGHRA, CDR2 YSYEKL. CDR3 protein: CASSHWTSGGNNEQFF. The CDR3 DNA sequence: TGCGCCAGCAGCCACTGGACTAGCGGGGGTAACAATGAGCAGTTCTTC.

The chain has TRBV5-5 and TRBJ2-4; no firm D call. V lost 4 bases, J lost 6 bases, and 5 bases lay in between. Looked up from germline, CDR1 is SGHKS and CDR2 is YYEKEE (reference sequence). The CDR3 sequence is 11 residues long. The CDR3 DNA reads as TGTGCCAGCAGCGCTGGAAACATTCAGTACTTC. Translated: CASSAGNIQYF.

This clonotype has a count of ten or more. The chain employs TRBV7-9 and TRBJ1-5; D perhaps matches TRBD1 (5 bases). The CDR3 is made up of 14 amino acids. V was cut by 6 bases and J by 3 bases, with 12 bases left in between. Germline assignment: CDR1 SEHNR and CDR2 FQNEAQ (reference sequence). DNA of the CDR3: TGTGCCAGCAGTTTGGGAGGGGTCAATCAGCCCCAGCATTTT. This encodes CASSLGGVNQPQHF.

This clonotype was seen a handful of times. The chain links TRBV13 to TRBJ1-1; D gene uncertain. There are 14 residues in the CDR3. Trimming removed 2 bases from V and 6 bases from J, with 13 bases in between. Germline lookup yields CDR1 PRHDT and CDR2 FYEKMQ (reference sequence). The CDR3 DNA sequence: TGTGCCAGCAGCTTACCGGGGTTTGGGTCTGAAGCTTTCTTT. Translated: CASSLPGFGSEAFF.

This clonotype was seen more than once but under ten times. V is TRBV27 and J is TRBJ2-1; 10 bases agree with TRBD1. V dropped 6 bases and J dropped 6; count of bases not matched to a gene: 8. This CDR3 has 15 amino acids. Germline CDR1 and CDR2: MNHEY and SMNVEV (reference sequence). The CDR3 reads CASSPTRTGGNEQFF. As DNA, the CDR3 is TGTGCCAGCAGCCCCACGAGGACAGGGGGCAATGAGCAGTTCTTC.

This chain uses TRBV4-1 with TRBJ1-5; no definite D call. Trimming took off 0 bases at V and 4 bases at J, with 13 bases between the two ends. The CDR3 has 16 residues. Germline values: CDR1 MGHRA, CDR2 YSYEKL. The CDR3 coding sequence is TGCGCCAGCAGCCAAGATAATTGGCAGCGAAATCAGCCCCAGCATTTT. It encodes CASSQDNWQRNQPQHF.

This clonotype was found a few times. CDR3 coding DNA: TGTGCCAGCAGTTTAGGGGTGGCTGATACTGAAGCTTTCTTT. Amino acid sequence: CASSLGVADTEAFF. This chain links TRBV27 with TRBJ1-1, with D unresolved. The CDR3 length is 14 residues. Germline loops: CDR1 MNHEY, CDR2 SMNVEV (reference sequence). The V and J ends lost 2 bases and 5 bases respectively, with 12 bases between them.

CDR3 coding DNA: TGTGCCAGCAGCCTGATAGCGGGGGGGAGGAATGAGCAGTTCTTC. Residues: CASSLIAGGRNEQFF. The chain links TRBV7-6 to TRBJ2-1; 11 bases are shared with TRBD2. From germline, CDR1 is SGHVS and CDR2 FNYEAQ. V dropped 5 bases and J dropped 7; count of bases not matched to a gene: 7. The CDR3 runs to 15 residues.

V and J are TRBV6-2 or TRBV6-3 and TRBJ1-1; no clear D. The CDR3 loop spans 12 amino acids. Deletions cut 7 bases from V and 1 base from J, with 7 bases between. Germline V CDR1 and CDR2: MNHEY, SVGEGT. DNA for the CDR3: TGTGCCAGCACCTCAGAGAACACTGAAGCTTTCTTT. This translates into CASTSENTEAFF.

This clonotype was counted between two and nine times. This chain uses TRBV19 with TRBJ1-5; 9 bases line up with TRBD1. The germline gives CDR1 LNHDA, CDR2 SQIVND (reference sequence). Losses at the gene ends were 2 bases for V and 6 bases for J; bases not matched to a gene: 5. This CDR3 comprises 15 residues. The CDR3 region has the DNA TGTGCCAGTAGTATATCACAGGGGGCGCGTCAGCCCCAGCATTTT. Amino acid sequence: CASSISQGARQPQHF.

This chain joins TRBV5-4 and TRBJ1-6; TRBD1 matches at 10 bases. Germline V gene data show CDR1 as SGHNT and CDR2 as YYREEE (reference sequence). V shed 4 bases, J shed 8 bases, and the junction held 9 bases outside the gene matches. CDR3 size: 16 residues. As DNA, the CDR3 is TGTGCCAGCAGCCAGGGGACAGGGGTTAGGGATTCACCCCTCCACTTT. Translated, it gives CASSQGTGVRDSPLHF.

This chain joins TRBV6-2 or TRBV6-3 and TRBJ1-2; D unclear. The V gene's germline CDR1 is MNHEY and CDR2 SVGEGT. V lost 2 bases and J 1 base, leaving 8 bases between the germline ends. The CDR3 consists of 14 residues. CDR3 in amino acids: CASSYGQVNYGYTF. CDR3 nucleotide sequence: TGTGCCAGCAGTTACGGGCAAGTTAACTATGGCTACACCTTC.